Included here is one TCR beta chain sequence, with context. The data belong to a study of blood T cell repertoires in COVID-19. Background on the study: COVID-19 samples, acute and convalescent, were from the United States, Italy and Spain.

Under the authors' procedure: Amplification of reference gene primers provided the estimated nucleated cell counts. Sequencing was performed with immunoSEQ multiplex PCR; in TCRdb, only in-frame clones are kept and a portion is missing. V, J and clone size reflect that table, while D and trimming were determined from the DNA. The data show 90,000 to 130,000 clones, around 76% seen once. Germline lookup yields CDR1 MGHRA and CDR2 YSYEKL. CDR3 length equals 12 residues. V was clipped by 5 bases and J by 5 bases, with 8 bases between them. Sequenced material: peripheral blood. V usage is TRBV4-1 and J usage is TRBJ2-3; perhaps TRBD2 as D (5 bases). The clonotype originates from a woman aged 80 or over with acute or convalescent COVID-19. DNA for the CDR3: TGCGCCAGCAGCGGGAGAGAAGATACGCAGTATTTT. This sequence encodes CASSGREDTQYF.